This TCR beta chain stems from a study of shared T cell receptors in the human thymus. V shed 2 bases, J shed 0 bases, and the junction held 3 bases outside the gene matches. The V gene's germline CDR1 is LGHNA and CDR2 YNFKEQ. There are 16 residues in the CDR3. TCRdb's table, derived via immunoSEQ multiplex PCR, lists solely in-frame clones and lacks some. The data show roughly 560,000 clones, around 78% seen once. These data were likewise used in another study, on human thymus T cells. That paper adds: Those donating were healthy Finnish infants in corrective surgery for congenital heart defects. Resections from corrective heart surgery provided thymus tissue. Unrelated individuals had highly overlapping thymic repertoires, as reported in related research.

This receptor was identified in a boy younger than two with a congenital heart defect. This chain uses TRBV4-2 with TRBJ2-1, with 8 bases identical to TRBD2. The sequencing sample was made of thymocytes. DNA for the CDR3: TGTGCCAGCAGCCAAAAGCGGGGGCCCTCCTACAATGAGCAGTTCTTC. It is translated as CASSQKRGPSYNEQFF.